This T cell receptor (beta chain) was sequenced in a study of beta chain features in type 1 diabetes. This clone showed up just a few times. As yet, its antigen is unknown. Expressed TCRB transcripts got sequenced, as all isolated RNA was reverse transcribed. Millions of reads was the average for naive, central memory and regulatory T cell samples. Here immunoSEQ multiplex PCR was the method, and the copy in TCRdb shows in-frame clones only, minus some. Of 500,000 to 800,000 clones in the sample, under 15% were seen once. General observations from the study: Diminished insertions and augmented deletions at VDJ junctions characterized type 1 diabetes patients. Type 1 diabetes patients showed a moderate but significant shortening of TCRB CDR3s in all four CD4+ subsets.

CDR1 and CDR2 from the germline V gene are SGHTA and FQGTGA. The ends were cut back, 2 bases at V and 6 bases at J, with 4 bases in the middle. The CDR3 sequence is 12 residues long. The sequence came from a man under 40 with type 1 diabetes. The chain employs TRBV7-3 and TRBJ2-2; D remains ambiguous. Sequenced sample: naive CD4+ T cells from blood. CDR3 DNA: TGTGCCAGCAGCTTACTGTCCGGGGAGCTGTTTTTT. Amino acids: CASSLLSGELFF.